These 27 T cell receptor beta chains came from one sample sequenced in a study of T cell clonality in common variable immunodeficiency. The repertoire was sequenced with immunoSEQ multiplex PCR; TCRdb's copy has only in-frame clones and lacks some. Captured here are 35,000 to 55,000 clones, none seen once; the top ten comprise 0.6% to 0.8%. Sample: peripheral blood mononuclear cells. All receptors come from a person aged 18 to 70 in good health.

This clone occurred many times. Read data end 3 residues before the CDR3 end; the end is taken from the germline J gene. The V call is TRBV7-9, the J call TRBJ2-3; D is tentatively TRBD1 or TRBD2 (5 bases each). V shed 5 bases and J shed 2 bases, with 14 bases lying between them. In germline, CDR1 is SEHNR, CDR2 FQNEAQ (reference sequence). This CDR3 is built from 15 residues. The CDR3 loop is CASSTEGQTTDTQYF. The covered CDR3 bases are TGTGCCAGCAGCACCGAGGGGCAGACCACAGATACG. Using reference TRBV7-9 and TRBJ2-3 for the parts outside the CDR3, the full variable domain is DTGVSQNPRHKITKRGQNVTFRCDPISEHNRLYWYRQTLGQGPEFLTYFQNEAQLEKSRLLSDRFSAERPKGSFSTLEIQRTEQGDSAMYLCASSTEGQTTDTQYFGPGTRLTVL.

In its sample, this clone was seen many times. Read data end 3 residues before the CDR3 end; the end is taken from the germline J gene. The V and J genes are TRBV16 and TRBJ1-2; possible D gene TRBD1, 6 bases. Germline-derived CDR1 and CDR2 are KGHSY and FQNENV. This CDR3 is built from 13 residues. Trimming shortened V by 3 bases and J by 7 bases, and 12 bases separated the two germline ends. The CDR3 sequence: CASSQGASFGYTF. The part of the CDR3 DNA that was read is TGTGCCAGCAGCCAGGGGGCGAGTTTTGGC.

Many counts were recorded for this clone. The CDR3 goes on 3 residues after the read ends, and that part is filled in from the germline J gene. This chain links TRBV30 with TRBJ1-3, with no clear D. V was trimmed by 8 bases and J by 1 base, leaving 9 bases between them. CDR1 and CDR2 from the germline V gene are GTSNPN and SVGIG (reference sequence). The length of the CDR3 is 12 residues. CDR3 bases read: TGTGCCCTCCCGGGGTCTGGAAACACC. Protein product: CALPGSGNT. The whole CDR3 protein reads CALPGSGNTIYF.

This clone came up many times. Sequencing ends 3 residues short of the CDR3 end; the germline J gene provides the rest. V and J are TRBV28 and TRBJ1-6; no reliable D call. The length of the CDR3 is 14 residues. The V gene lost 2 bases and the J gene lost 9 bases, with 11 bases spanning the gap. Per the germline V gene, CDR1 is MDHEN and CDR2 is SYDVKM. The CDR3 bases that were read are TGTGCCAGCAGTTTACCCCAGGAAAGTTCACCC. Protein product: CASSLPQESSP. The whole CDR3 protein reads CASSLPQESSPLHF.

This clone was observed many times. The read stops 3 residues short of the end of the CDR3; the missing end is completed from the germline J gene. The chain carries TRBV5-1 and TRBJ2-7; TRBD1 matches 8 bases. This CDR3 contains 14 residues. Germline CDR1 reads SGHRS; CDR2 reads YFSETQ. With 0 bases clipped from V and 3 bases from J, the junction kept 2 bases outside the gene matches. CDR3 DNA, as far as it was read: TGCGCCAGCAGCTTGGCCACAGGGGGCTACGAG. This codes for CASSLATGGYE. The CDR3 in its entirety is CASSLATGGYEQYF.

In this sample, this clone turned up many times. Read data end 3 residues before the CDR3 end; the end is taken from the germline J gene. The chain combines TRBV5-1 with TRBJ2-3; TRBD1 matches at 8 bases. Germline V gene lookup returns CDR1 SGHRS and CDR2 YFSETQ. The V segment lost 1 base and the J segment 3 bases; nucleotides outside the gene matches: 7. CDR3 length: 16 amino acids. This CDR3 is CASSLFAGGRTDTQYF. The sequenced part of the CDR3 DNA is TGCGCCAGCAGCTTGTTCGCAGGGGGCAGGACAGATACG.

This clone was detected ten times or more. The read ends 3 residues early relative to the CDR3; the germline J gene fills the gap. V is TRBV20-1 and J is TRBJ1-2, with TRBD1 as a possible D gene (5 bases). Germline-derived CDR1 and CDR2 are DFQATT and SNEGSKA (reference sequence). Trimming removed 0 bases at V and 0 bases at J, with 17 bases between. CDR3 size: 17 residues. This CDR3 reads CSARDLEGGGSNYGYTF. Incomplete CDR3 DNA: TGCAGTGCTAGAGATCTCGAGGGTGGGGGGTCTAACTATGGC.

This clone was recorded at least ten times. The CDR3 extends 3 residues past the end of the read, so its final part is completed from the germline J gene. The chain carries TRBV12-3 or TRBV12-4 and TRBJ2-7; TRBD1 agrees at 12 bases. The V and J ends lost 6 bases and 5 bases, in that order; junction bases with no gene match: 5. The CDR3 contains 14 residues. The CDR3 bases that were read are TGTGCCAGCAGCCGGGGACAGGGGGCGAACGAG. As protein: CASSRGQGANE. In full, the CDR3 reads CASSRGQGANEQYF.

This clone was recorded at least ten times. This CDR3 reads CASSLQGGGELFF. The DNA read from the CDR3 is TGTGCCAGCAGCTTACAGGGAGGCGGGGAG. The V and J genes are TRBV7-2 and TRBJ2-2, with D possibly TRBD2 on 6 matching bases. The read ends 3 residues early relative to the CDR3; the germline J gene fills the gap. CDR1 and CDR2 (germline): SGHTA, FQGNSA. This CDR3 has 13 residues. V was clipped by 2 bases and J by 7 bases, with 8 bases between them.

This clone was observed at least ten times. The sequence runs out 3 residues before the end of the CDR3; the remainder is reconstructed from the germline J gene. V and J are TRBV18 and TRBJ2-1; TRBD1 aligns across 8 bases. V dropped 0 bases and J dropped 2; count of bases not matched to a gene: 3. Germline CDR1 reads KGHSH; CDR2 reads LQKENI. The CDR3 is made up of 16 amino acids. CDR3 sequence: CASSPPTGGPYNEQFF. The covered CDR3 bases are TGTGCCAGCTCACCACCCACAGGGGGGCCCTACAATGAG.

This clone was observed at least ten times. The read comes to an end 3 residues before the CDR3 does, leaving the germline J gene to fill in the end. The chain carries TRBV27 and TRBJ1-2; 8 nucleotides align to TRBD1. CDR1 is MNHEY, CDR2 SMNVEV, per germline (reference sequence). After removal of 5 bases from V and 0 bases from J, the junction contained 5 bases not matched to a gene. This CDR3 contains 15 residues. The covered CDR3 bases are TGTGCCAGCAGTAGCGGACAGGGTACTAACTATGGC. Translated, it gives CASSSGQGTNYG. The full CDR3 protein is CASSSGQGTNYGYTF.

This clone was seen repeatedly, ten times or more. The DNA ends 3 residues before the CDR3 does, and the rest of the CDR3 is filled in from the germline J gene. The V gene is TRBV7-9, the J gene TRBJ1-3, with D possibly matching TRBD1 (5 bases). CDR1 and CDR2 (germline): SEHNR, FQNEAQ (reference sequence). V was clipped by 2 bases and J by 2 bases, with 10 bases between them. The CDR3 loop spans 15 amino acids. The CDR3 sequence: CASSLWDWTGNTIYF. The part of the CDR3 DNA that was read is TGTGCCAGCAGCTTATGGGACTGGACTGGAAACACC.

This clone was seen ten or more times. The sequence runs out 3 residues before the end of the CDR3; the remainder is reconstructed from the germline J gene. The rearrangement joins TRBV7-6 to TRBJ1-4; possible D gene TRBD1, 5 bases. This CDR3 is 12 amino acids long. CDR1 and CDR2 from the germline V gene are SGHVS and FNYEAQ. The sequenced CDR3 bases are TGTGCCAGCAGCCGAATCAAGGGGAAA. Translating gives CASSRIKGK. The full CDR3 protein is CASSRIKGKLFF.

This clone came up many times. The read ends 3 residues shy of where the CDR3 ends; the end is completed using the germline J gene. This chain uses TRBV27 with TRBJ1-2, with D perhaps matching TRBD1 (6 bases). This CDR3 region has 13 residues. V was shortened by 1 base and J by 4 bases, with 7 bases between the two germline ends. Germline CDR1 and CDR2: MNHEY and SMNVEV (reference sequence). CDR3 region: CASSLLQGYGYTF. The sequenced CDR3 bases are TGTGCCAGCAGTTTATTACAGGGCTATGGC.

This clone was observed many times. The read falls 3 residues short of the CDR3 end, and the missing part is taken from the germline J gene. The chain recombines TRBV20-1 with TRBJ2-7; 9 bases fit TRBD1. The CDR3 length is 13 residues. Germline-derived CDR1 and CDR2 are DFQATT and SNEGSKA (reference sequence). The ends lost 5 bases at V and 5 bases at J; junction bases unmatched: 7. The CDR3 bases that were read are TGCAGTGCTTATACAGGGGGCGGAAACGAG. Translation: CSAYTGGGNE. The entire CDR3 reads CSAYTGGGNEQYF.

This clone was detected many times. Coverage ceases 3 residues before the CDR3 finishes, and the germline J gene fills in the end. The chain is built from TRBV5-4 and TRBJ2-2; D not certain. The ends were cut back, 2 bases at V and 9 bases at J, with 8 bases in the middle. CDR3 length: 12 amino acids. The germline V gene encodes CDR1 SGHNT and CDR2 YYREEE (reference sequence). CDR3 sequence reads: CASSFESRELFF. The covered CDR3 bases are TGTGCCAGCAGCTTTGAGAGCCGGGAG.

This clone was seen at least ten times. The CDR3 extends 3 residues past the end of the read, so its final part is completed from the germline J gene. V gene TRBV20-1 combines with J gene TRBJ2-5; 14 nucleotides match TRBD2. V gave up 1 base and J gave up 5 bases; unmatched junction bases: 12. The CDR3 spans 18 residues. Germline V gene sequence: CDR1 DFQATT, CDR2 SNEGSKA (reference sequence). The sequenced part of the CDR3 DNA is TGCAGTGCTAGAGCTGGTGGGGGACTAGCGGGAGACGGGGAGACC. Encoded protein: CSARAGGGLAGDGET. The full CDR3 protein is CSARAGGGLAGDGETQYF.

This clone was seen repeatedly, ten times or more. The read gets to within 3 residues of the CDR3 end, and the germline J gene fills in the rest. This chain joins TRBV30 and TRBJ2-3, with unresolved D. Trimming took 2 bases from V and 3 from J, leaving 12 bases between them. Germline V gene sequence: CDR1 GTSNPN, CDR2 SVGIG (reference sequence). The CDR3 is 14 amino acids. CDR3 residues: CAWSRSLRTDTQYF. CDR3 DNA, as far as it was read: TGTGCCTGGAGTAGATCTCTGCGGACAGATACG. Complete variable domain (other parts from reference TRBV30 and TRBJ2-3): SQTIHQWPATLVQPVGSPLSLECTVEGTSNPNLYWYRQAAGRGLQLLFYSVGIGQISSEVPQNLSASRPQDRQFILSSKKLLLSDSGFYLCAWSRSLRTDTQYFGPGTRLTVL.

This clone was picked up many times. The read falls 3 residues short of the CDR3 end, and the missing part is taken from the germline J gene. The J gene is TRBJ1-1, the V gene TRBV28; D gene ambiguous. The CDR3 contains 15 residues. Germline V CDR1 and CDR2: MDHEN, SYDVKM. Trimming stripped 3 bases from V and 0 bases from J, with 11 bases between. The CDR3 bases that were read are TGTGCCAGCAGTTTCCGACTGGAGGTGAACACTGAA. This translates into CASSFRLEVNTE. The whole CDR3 sequence is CASSFRLEVNTEAFF.

This clone was seen repeatedly, ten times or more. The sequenced fragment ends 3 residues before the CDR3 boundary, so the rest is inferred from the germline J gene. The chain employs TRBV5-8 and TRBJ2-1; TRBD1 matches at 9 bases. The germline CDR1 and CDR2 sequences are SGHTS and YDEGEE. The V segment lost 4 bases and the J segment 6 bases; nucleotides outside the gene matches: 8. The CDR3 contains 15 residues. CDR3 in amino acids: CASSAPDRGVNEQFF. The sequenced CDR3 bases are TGTGCCAGCAGCGCTCCCGACAGGGGGGTCAATGAG.

This clone was seen many times. The CDR3 end falls 3 residues outside the read, so it is completed with the germline J gene. V is TRBV9 and J is TRBJ1-4; unclear D gene. Germline CDR1 reads SGDLS; CDR2 reads YYNGEE. V lost 0 bases and J 8 bases, leaving 14 bases between the germline ends. The CDR3 loop spans 15 amino acids. The chain's CDR3 is CASSVDGQAGEKLFF. The sequenced CDR3 bases are TGTGCCAGCAGCGTAGATGGCCAGGCTGGGGAAAAA.

This clone was counted ten times or more. The read is 3 residues too short to cover the CDR3 end, so that end is filled in from the germline J gene. V gene TRBV29-1 combines with J gene TRBJ1-2, with TRBD1 as a possible D gene (6 bases). V dropped 5 bases and J dropped 0 bases, with 10 bases sitting between them. The CDR3 has 13 amino acids. Germline CDR1 and CDR2: SQVTM and ANQGSEA. The CDR3 loop reads CSVNREANYGYTF. The DNA read from the CDR3 is TGCAGCGTTAACAGGGAAGCTAACTATGGC.

In its sample, this clone was seen many times. This chain's CDR3 is CASSRTGGRETQYF. The part of the CDR3 DNA that was read is TGTGCCAGCAGCCGGACAGGGGGGCGGGAGACC. V usage is TRBV28 and J usage is TRBJ2-5; TRBD1 aligns across 10 bases. The read falls 3 residues short of the CDR3 end, and the missing part is taken from the germline J gene. Germline CDR1 is MDHEN and CDR2 is SYDVKM. V shed 6 bases and J 5 bases; nucleotides not matched to a gene: 6. The CDR3 runs to 14 residues.

This clone showed up many times. The DNA ends 3 residues before the CDR3 does, and the rest of the CDR3 is filled in from the germline J gene. The chain recombines TRBV19 with TRBJ1-1; 7 positions match TRBD1. This CDR3 comprises 14 residues. Looked up from germline, CDR1 is LNHDA and CDR2 is SQIVND (reference sequence). Germline trimming cut 3 bases from V and 4 bases from J; bases unmatched to any gene: 5. CDR3 bases read: TGTGCCAGTAGTATTATCGGGACAGCCACTGAA. The encoded protein is CASSIIGTATE. The CDR3 in full is CASSIIGTATEAFF.

This clone has at least ten counts. The CDR3 is CATSGTSSFEQFF. CDR3 bases read: TGTGCCACCAGCGGGACTAGCTCCTTTGAG. This chain joins TRBV15 and TRBJ2-1; TRBD2 matches at 9 bases. Read sequence stops 3 residues before the CDR3 end, and the germline J gene provides the missing end. With V trimmed by 5 bases and J by 9 bases, 5 bases remained unmatched. This CDR3 has 13 residues. Germline-derived CDR1 and CDR2 are LNHNV and YYDKDF (reference sequence).

Many counts were recorded for this clone. The missing CDR3 end, 3 residues past where the read stops, is filled in from the germline J gene. This chain links TRBV7-2 with TRBJ1-2; no clear D. V lost 1 base to trimming and J lost 4 bases, with 10 bases between them. This CDR3 spans 14 amino acids. The germline gives CDR1 SGHTA, CDR2 FQGNSA. The part of the CDR3 DNA that was read is TGTGCCAGCAGCTTAGGAGAAATCGGCTATGGC. Its protein is CASSLGEIGYG. The whole CDR3 protein is CASSLGEIGYGYTF.

This clone was detected many times. The CDR3 end lies 3 residues beyond the end of the read and is filled in from the germline J gene. The J gene is TRBJ2-7, the V gene TRBV24-1; 9 bases are shared with TRBD2. From germline, CDR1 is KGHDR and CDR2 SFDVKD. The CDR3 length is 15 residues. V lost 3 bases to trimming and J lost 2 bases; unmatched junction nucleotides: 4. CDR3: CATSDPGTSPYEQYF. The DNA read from the CDR3 is TGTGCCACCAGTGATCCTGGGACTAGCCCCTACGAG.